In this sample, the clone carrying this T cell receptor (beta chain) turned up many times. What it binds is unknown. Germline values: CDR1 KGHSH, CDR2 LQKENI. V shed 3 bases and J shed 6 bases, with 15 bases lying between them. The length of the CDR3 is 14 residues. This sample was taken from a study of Graves' ophthalmopathy and Graves' hyperthyroidism. Study-level points and caveats: The model reached approximately 71% sensitivity and roughly 72% specificity for predicting ophthalmopathy progression. Sensitivity reached 85% to 90% and specificity 81.08% for a 13-signature model separating ophthalmopathy from stable hyperthyroidism.

RNA transcripts were the source from which TCR beta CDR3 regions were amplified. In the first round, RT-PCR was carried out with HTBI primers, and a multiplex PCR formed the second round. TCRdb processed the multiplex PCR reads anew with MiXCR; each CDR3 protein has one entry. In the table there are 300,000 to 350,000 distinct CDR3 sequences, 17% of which are singletons. The chain carries TRBV18 and TRBJ2-7; D uncertain. Material: peripheral blood. This receptor was taken from an adult man with Graves' ophthalmopathy. The CDR3 nucleotides read TGTGCCAGCTCACCCGACGGCCTCGAGTCCGAGCAGTACTTC. Translating it yields CASSPDGLESEQYF.